A selection of T cell receptor beta chains follows, all from one sample in a study of T cell repertoires in cytomegalovirus infection. MiXCR, applied by TCRdb to the reads, yields one record per CDR3 protein. The sample shows fewer than 550,000 distinct CDR3 sequences, approximately 31% of them seen only once. The sample taken for sequencing was PBMCs. These receptor sequences come from a human donor in good health (CMV status not recorded). Some clones in this sample may be carry-over from other donors' samples. Both conserved end residues are part of each CDR3. D genes are given only for firm matches. Size is omitted from some rows. Given values are once, few, many or a class for expanded clones.

abundance: NA
d_gene: TRBD2
j_gene: TRBJ2-1
v_gene: TRBV6-1
CDR3aa: CASSEAGGGNEQFF
CDR3nt: TGTGCCAGCAGTGAGGCGGGGGGGGGCAATGAGCAGTTCTTC

abundance: NA
d_gene: NA
j_gene: TRBJ1-1
v_gene: TRBV5-1
CDR3aa: CASSLEGRPHRTEAFF
CDR3nt: TGCGCCAGCAGCTTGGAGGGTCGTCCCCATCGCACTGAAGCTTTCTTT

abundance: few
d_gene: NA
j_gene: TRBJ1-6
v_gene: TRBV11-2
CDR3aa: CASSLNGDNSPLHF
CDR3nt: TGTGCCAGCAGCCTAAACGGGGATAATTCACCCCTCCACTTT

abundance: few
d_gene: NA
j_gene: TRBJ1-4
v_gene: TRBV19
CDR3aa: CASSIEGDGEKLFF
CDR3nt: TGTGCCAGTAGTATAGAAGGGGACGGCGAAAAACTGTTTTTT

abundance: many
d_gene: NA
j_gene: TRBJ1-4
v_gene: TRBV7-2
CDR3aa: CASSLDTRNEKLFF
CDR3nt: TGTGCCAGCAGCTTGGACACAAGGAATGAAAAACTGTTTTTT

abundance: few
d_gene: TRBD2
j_gene: TRBJ2-5
v_gene: TRBV2
CDR3aa: CASRDSSGGEETQYF
CDR3nt: TGTGCCAGCAGAGATAGTAGCGGGGGGGAAGAGACCCAGTACTTC

abundance: few
d_gene: TRBD1
j_gene: TRBJ2-7
v_gene: TRBV19
CDR3aa: CASSWTGTFYEQYF
CDR3nt: TGTGCCAGTTCTTGGACAGGGACCTTCTACGAGCAGTACTTC

abundance: NA
d_gene: NA
j_gene: TRBJ2-2
v_gene: TRBV7-8
CDR3aa: CASSLYAASNTGELFF
CDR3nt: TGTGCCAGCAGCTTATATGCCGCCTCGAACACCGGGGAGCTGTTTTTT

abundance: NA
d_gene: TRBD1
j_gene: TRBJ1-6
v_gene: TRBV20-1
CDR3aa: CSATPRRGDNSPLHF
CDR3nt: TGCAGTGCTACCCCGCGCAGGGGGGATAATTCACCCCTCCACTTT

abundance: NA
d_gene: NA
j_gene: TRBJ1-3
v_gene: TRBV5-5
CDR3aa: CASSFPGSSGNTIYF
CDR3nt: TGTGCCAGCAGCTTCCCTGGGAGCTCTGGAAACACCATATATTTT

abundance: few
d_gene: NA
j_gene: TRBJ2-7
v_gene: TRBV15
CDR3aa: CATSTEAGSTNEQYF
CDR3nt: TGTGCCACCAGCACAGAAGCCGGGAGCACCAACGAGCAGTACTTC

abundance: many
d_gene: NA
j_gene: TRBJ1-5
v_gene: TRBV12-3/TRBV12-4
CDR3aa: CASSLLPGDQPQHF
CDR3nt: TGTGCCAGCAGTTTACTCCCAGGGGATCAGCCCCAGCATTTT

abundance: NA
d_gene: NA
j_gene: TRBJ2-3
v_gene: TRBV2
CDR3aa: CASSQGGKDTQYF
CDR3nt: TGTGCCAGCTCACAGGGAGGTAAAGATACGCAGTATTTT

abundance: NA
d_gene: NA
j_gene: TRBJ1-5
v_gene: TRBV11-2
CDR3aa: CASSLSRSNYQPQHF
CDR3nt: TGTGCCAGCAGCTTGTCACGCAGCAACTATCAGCCCCAGCATTTT

abundance: NA
d_gene: TRBD2
j_gene: TRBJ2-7
v_gene: TRBV28
CDR3aa: CASSSWLAGASYEQYF
CDR3nt: TGTGCCAGCAGTTCCTGGCTAGCGGGGGCCTCCTACGAGCAGTACTTC

abundance: NA
d_gene: TRBD1
j_gene: TRBJ2-6
v_gene: TRBV5-4
CDR3aa: CASSSWTGGISGANVLTF
CDR3nt: TGTGCCAGCAGCTCGTGGACAGGGGGAATCTCTGGGGCCAACGTCCTGACTTTC

abundance: NA
d_gene: NA
j_gene: TRBJ2-7
v_gene: TRBV11-2
CDR3aa: CASSFSGYEQYF
CDR3nt: TGTGCCAGCAGCTTTTCAGGCTACGAGCAGTACTTC

abundance: NA
d_gene: TRBD1
j_gene: TRBJ1-6
v_gene: TRBV12-3/TRBV12-4
CDR3aa: CASRPDRGRNSPLRF
CDR3nt: TGTGCCAGCAGACCCGACAGGGGACGAAATTCACCCCTCCGCTTT

abundance: few
d_gene: NA
j_gene: TRBJ1-1
v_gene: TRBV19
CDR3aa: CASTYRAQAMNTEAFF
CDR3nt: TGTGCCAGTACATACAGGGCACAGGCCATGAACACTGAAGCTTTCTTT

abundance: NA
d_gene: NA
j_gene: TRBJ1-5
v_gene: TRBV12-3/TRBV12-4
CDR3aa: CASSLHRGNQPQHF
CDR3nt: TGTGCCAGCAGTTTACACAGGGGCAATCAGCCCCAGCATTTT

abundance: few
d_gene: NA
j_gene: TRBJ1-5
v_gene: TRBV7-8
CDR3aa: CASSLDGAGISNQPQHF
CDR3nt: TGTGCCAGCAGCTTAGATGGGGCAGGGATTAGCAATCAGCCCCAGCATTTT

abundance: NA
d_gene: NA
j_gene: TRBJ2-1
v_gene: TRBV14
CDR3aa: CASSLRQSSYNEQFF
CDR3nt: TGTGCCAGCAGCCTCCGACAGAGCTCCTACAATGAGCAGTTCTTC

abundance: many
d_gene: NA
j_gene: TRBJ1-3
v_gene: TRBV7-2
CDR3aa: CASSPTLTNSGNTIYF
CDR3nt: TGTGCCAGCAGCCCGACTTTAACGAACTCTGGAAACACCATATATTTT

abundance: NA
d_gene: NA
j_gene: TRBJ1-4
v_gene: TRBV4-1
CDR3aa: CASSQDPNRGSYEKLFF
CDR3nt: TGCGCCAGCAGCCAAGACCCGAATCGGGGGTCCTATGAAAAACTGTTTTTT

abundance: NA
d_gene: TRBD2
j_gene: TRBJ2-2
v_gene: TRBV5-1
CDR3aa: CASSPGLAGGSDGELFF
CDR3nt: TGCGCCAGCAGCCCGGGACTAGCGGGGGGGTCGGACGGGGAGCTGTTTTTT

abundance: NA
d_gene: NA
j_gene: TRBJ2-7
v_gene: TRBV15
CDR3aa: CATSRERRGTKSYEQYF
CDR3nt: TGTGCCACCAGCAGAGAAAGACGGGGAACGAAGTCCTACGAGCAGTACTTC

abundance: NA
d_gene: TRBD1
j_gene: TRBJ1-6
v_gene: TRBV5-6
CDR3aa: CASSLMQGEHSPLHF
CDR3nt: TGTGCCAGCAGCTTGATGCAGGGGGAACATTCACCCCTCCACTTT

abundance: few
d_gene: TRBD1
j_gene: TRBJ2-2
v_gene: TRBV18
CDR3aa: CASSSSRQGRSGELFF
CDR3nt: TGTGCCAGCTCATCATCGCGACAGGGGAGGTCCGGGGAGCTGTTTTTT

abundance: NA
d_gene: NA
j_gene: TRBJ2-1
v_gene: TRBV3-1
CDR3aa: CASSPFLDYNEQFF
CDR3nt: TGTGCCAGCAGCCCCTTCCTGGACTACAATGAGCAGTTCTTC

abundance: few
d_gene: NA
j_gene: TRBJ2-6
v_gene: TRBV7-4
CDR3aa: CASSQTASSGANVLTF
CDR3nt: TGTGCCAGCAGCCAGACAGCAAGCTCTGGGGCCAACGTCCTGACTTTC

abundance: NA
d_gene: NA
j_gene: TRBJ2-1
v_gene: TRBV24-1
CDR3aa: CATRRVDGDEHFF
CDR3nt: TGTGCCACCCGTAGGGTTGATGGCGATGAGCATTTCTTC

abundance: once
d_gene: NA
j_gene: TRBJ1-2
v_gene: TRBV6-5
CDR3aa: CASSPPYKNGVFNYGYTF
CDR3nt: TGTGCCAGCAGTCCCCCATACAAAAACGGGGTCTTTAACTATGGCTACACCTTC

abundance: NA
d_gene: NA
j_gene: TRBJ2-7
v_gene: TRBV6-6
CDR3aa: CASSYMGLYEQYF
CDR3nt: TGTGCCAGCAGTTACATGGGGCTGTACGAGCAGTACTTC

abundance: NA
d_gene: TRBD1
j_gene: TRBJ2-1
v_gene: TRBV19
CDR3aa: CASSGSGPQGANEQFF
CDR3nt: TGTGCCAGTAGCGGCTCCGGGCCCCAGGGGGCCAATGAGCAGTTCTTC

abundance: NA
d_gene: NA
j_gene: TRBJ1-1
v_gene: TRBV7-9
CDR3aa: CASSPHEVGNTEAFF
CDR3nt: TGTGCCAGCAGCCCACATGAGGTAGGGAACACTGAAGCTTTCTTT

abundance: NA
d_gene: NA
j_gene: TRBJ2-7
v_gene: TRBV19
CDR3aa: CASSRGRLLTNEQYF
CDR3nt: TGTGCCAGTAGTAGGGGGAGACTTCTGACAAACGAGCAGTACTTC

abundance: many
d_gene: NA
j_gene: TRBJ2-7
v_gene: TRBV7-2
CDR3aa: CASSPFTSYEQYF
CDR3nt: TGTGCCAGCAGTCCATTTACCTCCTACGAGCAGTACTTC

abundance: many
d_gene: NA
j_gene: TRBJ2-1
v_gene: TRBV27
CDR3aa: CASRQVNNEQFF
CDR3nt: TGTGCCAGCAGACAGGTTAACAATGAGCAGTTCTTC

abundance: NA
d_gene: TRBD2
j_gene: TRBJ2-2
v_gene: TRBV7-3
CDR3aa: CASSHRTSPNTGELFF
CDR3nt: TGTGCCAGCAGCCATAGGACTAGCCCGAACACCGGGGAGCTGTTTTTT

abundance: NA
d_gene: NA
j_gene: TRBJ1-6
v_gene: TRBV4-3
CDR3aa: CASSQGTGIRNNSPFHF
CDR3nt: TGCGCCAGCAGCCAAGGGACGGGGATTAGGAATAATTCACCCTTCCACTTT

abundance: NA
d_gene: NA
j_gene: TRBJ1-1
v_gene: TRBV7-2
CDR3aa: CSSSPGTLNTEDFF
CDR3nt: TGTTCCAGCAGCCCAGGAACGTTGAACACTGAAGATTTCTTT

abundance: few
d_gene: NA
j_gene: TRBJ1-6
v_gene: TRBV2
CDR3aa: CASARDFNSPLHF
CDR3nt: TGTGCCAGCGCCCGGGACTTTAATTCACCCCTCCACTTT

abundance: NA
d_gene: TRBD1
j_gene: TRBJ1-5
v_gene: TRBV4-1
CDR3aa: CASSQVPGGNNQPQHF
CDR3nt: TGCGCCAGCAGCCAAGTTCCAGGGGGGAACAATCAGCCCCAGCATTTT

abundance: NA
d_gene: NA
j_gene: TRBJ2-7
v_gene: TRBV30
CDR3aa: CAWSSTGHEQYF
CDR3nt: TGTGCCTGGAGTTCGACAGGCCACGAGCAGTACTTC

abundance: few
d_gene: NA
j_gene: TRBJ1-2
v_gene: TRBV20-1
CDR3aa: CSASELADPPRPFRNYGYTF
CDR3nt: TGCAGTGCTAGCGAATTGGCAGATCCCCCTCGACCGTTCCGAAACTATGGCTACACCTTC

abundance: many
d_gene: NA
j_gene: TRBJ1-2
v_gene: TRBV7-8
CDR3aa: CASSLSGLPLIYGYTF
CDR3nt: TGTGCCAGCAGCTTATCGGGACTCCCCCTCATCTATGGCTACACCTTC

abundance: few
d_gene: TRBD1
j_gene: TRBJ1-2
v_gene: TRBV12-3/TRBV12-4
CDR3aa: CASSFPGQGPNYGYTF
CDR3nt: TGTGCCAGCAGTTTTCCGGGACAGGGGCCTAACTATGGCTACACCTTC

abundance: NA
d_gene: TRBD1
j_gene: TRBJ1-4
v_gene: TRBV9
CDR3aa: CASSVAPQGDEKLFF
CDR3nt: TGTGCCAGCAGCGTAGCTCCACAGGGGGACGAAAAACTGTTTTTT

abundance: NA
d_gene: NA
j_gene: TRBJ1-2
v_gene: TRBV11-2
CDR3aa: CASSLDSRVGGYTF
CDR3nt: TGTGCCAGCAGCTTAGATTCCAGGGTTGGTGGCTACACCTTC

abundance: NA
d_gene: TRBD1
j_gene: TRBJ2-2
v_gene: TRBV11-2
CDR3aa: CASSLTGGSNTGELFF
CDR3nt: TGTGCCAGCAGCCTTACAGGGGGCTCGAACACCGGGGAGCTGTTTTTT

abundance: NA
d_gene: TRBD1
j_gene: TRBJ1-1
v_gene: TRBV5-1
CDR3aa: CASSQGTGVWNTEAFF
CDR3nt: TGCGCCAGCAGCCAGGGGACAGGGGTCTGGAACACTGAAGCTTTCTTT

abundance: NA
d_gene: NA
j_gene: TRBJ1-1
v_gene: TRBV30
CDR3aa: CAWMYGGVWTEAFF
CDR3nt: TGTGCCTGGATGTACGGCGGGGTATGGACTGAAGCTTTCTTT

abundance: NA
d_gene: TRBD1
j_gene: TRBJ1-1
v_gene: TRBV19
CDR3aa: CASRLGQASVTEAFF
CDR3nt: TGTGCCAGTAGGCTTGGACAGGCGTCGGTCACTGAAGCTTTCTTT

abundance: NA
d_gene: NA
j_gene: TRBJ2-1
v_gene: TRBV9
CDR3aa: CASSVGGSGGSYNEQFF
CDR3nt: TGTGCCAGCAGCGTAGGTGGTAGCGGTGGCTCCTACAATGAGCAGTTCTTC

abundance: few
d_gene: NA
j_gene: TRBJ1-1
v_gene: TRBV25-1
CDR3aa: CASSEKGWNTEAFF
CDR3nt: TGTGCCAGCAGTGAGAAAGGTTGGAACACTGAAGCTTTCTTT